This TCR beta chain was found in a study of blood T cell repertoires in COVID-19. CDR1 is SGDLS and CDR2 is YYNGEE in the germline V gene. There are 14 residues in the CDR3. V shed 0 bases, J shed 7 bases, and the junction held 7 bases outside the gene matches. In the original processing: Amplification of reference gene primers was used by the study to estimate nucleated cell counts. The method was immunoSEQ multiplex PCR; TCRdb's version includes in-frame clones alone and lacks a portion of them. Clone size and the V and J calls come from that table; the DNA yielded D and trimming. Of 200,000 to 250,000 clones detected, nearly 90% appear once; the ten largest clones hold about an eighth.

Sequencing was performed on peripheral blood. J is TRBJ2-7 and V is TRBV9; 7 nucleotides match TRBD2. The TCR sequence derives from a woman in her late teens or twenties who had recovered from COVID-19. The CDR3 loop reads CASSVGGRAGEQYF. The CDR3 DNA reads as TGTGCCAGCAGCGTAGGTGGGAGGGCCGGGGAGCAGTACTTC.